Included here is one TCR beta chain sequence, with context. The V and J ends lost 5 bases and 4 bases, in that order; junction bases with no gene match: 5. CDR1 and CDR2 (germline): LNHDA, SQIVND (reference sequence). CDR3 length equals 14 residues. This specimen belongs to a study of blood T cell repertoires in COVID-19. Study summary: Acute and convalescent COVID-19 samples came from the United States, Italy and Spain.

Followed over time, Seattle patients had been enrolled while infection was active. Only in-frame clones appear in the TCRdb table, and some are missing; sequencing was by immunoSEQ multiplex PCR. The sample contains a few hundred thousand clones, around 91% of which appear only once. This receptor was identified in a woman between 55 and 75 years old with COVID-19, enrolled during active disease. The material sequenced was peripheral blood. This rearrangement joins TRBV19 to TRBJ1-5; 7 bases map to TRBD1. The CDR3 spells CASSVQGTNQPQHF. CDR3 bases: TGTGCCAGTAGTGTACAGGGGACTAATCAGCCCCAGCATTTT.